These T cell receptor beta chains were read from a single sample in a study of shared clonotypes between healthy human individuals. Clones were read by immunoSEQ multiplex PCR, and TCRdb kept only the in-frame ones, dropping some. This table has about 2.5 million clones, roughly 90% appearing once. The specimen was naive CD4+ T cells from PBMCs. These receptors came from a man younger than 30 in good health. Some clones in this sample may be carry-over from other donors' samples. Each CDR3 is given with its conserved first and last residue. Each record gives: CDR3 protein, CDR3 DNA, D gene, V gene, J gene, clone size. The D gene is left open where the match is weak. Part of the rows lack a size; the others show once, few, many or a class for expanded clones.

cdr3_aa: CASSFLYQETQYF; cdr3_nt: TGTGCCAGCAGTTTCCTGTACCAAGAGACCCAGTACTTC; d_call: NA; v_call: TRBV28; j_call: TRBJ2-5; clone_size: NA
cdr3_aa: CASSPRVSYEQYF; cdr3_nt: TGTGCCAGCAGCCCTAGGGTGTCCTACGAGCAGTACTTC; d_call: NA; v_call: TRBV14; j_call: TRBJ2-7; clone_size: NA
cdr3_aa: CASSLEGVTNYGYTF; cdr3_nt: TGCGCCAGCAGCTTGGAGGGGGTCACTAACTATGGCTACACCTTC; d_call: NA; v_call: TRBV5-1; j_call: TRBJ1-2; clone_size: NA
cdr3_aa: CASSRRDSNYGYTF; cdr3_nt: TGTGCCAGCAGCCGCCGGGATTCTAACTATGGCTACACCTTC; d_call: NA; v_call: TRBV4-2; j_call: TRBJ1-2; clone_size: NA
cdr3_aa: CASGLGRANTGELFF; cdr3_nt: TGTGCCAGCGGCCTTGGTAGGGCGAACACCGGGGAGCTGTTTTTT; d_call: NA; v_call: TRBV6-1; j_call: TRBJ2-2; clone_size: NA
cdr3_aa: CATGGVAHGEQFF; cdr3_nt: TGTGCCACCGGAGGGGTAGCTCACGGTGAGCAGTTCTTC; d_call: NA; v_call: TRBV10-3; j_call: TRBJ2-1; clone_size: NA
cdr3_aa: CASSLGVGLATNEKLFF; cdr3_nt: TGTGCCAGCAGCTTGGGTGTGGGGCTAGCAACTAATGAAAAACTGTTTTTT; d_call: NA; v_call: TRBV7-8; j_call: TRBJ1-4; clone_size: NA
cdr3_aa: CASSRIEAFF; cdr3_nt: TGTGCCAGTAGTCGGATTGAAGCTTTCTTT; d_call: NA; v_call: TRBV19; j_call: TRBJ1-1; clone_size: NA
cdr3_aa: CATSRDPGSGTEAFF; cdr3_nt: TGTGCCACCAGCAGAGATCCGGGGTCAGGCACTGAAGCTTTCTTT; d_call: NA; v_call: TRBV15; j_call: TRBJ1-1; clone_size: once
cdr3_aa: CASSLGRGQGIDEQYF; cdr3_nt: TGTGCCAGCAGCCTCGGGAGGGGACAGGGGATCGACGAGCAGTACTTC; d_call: TRBD1; v_call: TRBV11-3; j_call: TRBJ2-7; clone_size: NA
cdr3_aa: CASSYSISANTEAFF; cdr3_nt: TGTGCCAGCAGTTACTCGATTTCGGCTAACACTGAAGCTTTCTTT; d_call: NA; v_call: TRBV6-6; j_call: TRBJ1-1; clone_size: once
cdr3_aa: CASSLRQLNTEAFF; cdr3_nt: TGTGCCAGCAGTTTGCGGCAATTGAACACTGAAGCTTTCTTT; d_call: NA; v_call: TRBV28; j_call: TRBJ1-1; clone_size: few
cdr3_aa: CASSEPRQGLNEQYF; cdr3_nt: TGTGCCAGCAGTGAACCAAGACAGGGACTCAACGAGCAGTACTTC; d_call: NA; v_call: TRBV25-1; j_call: TRBJ2-7; clone_size: NA
cdr3_aa: CASSPGTGPPDVIFGANVLTF; cdr3_nt: TGTGCCAGTAGTCCCGGGACAGGGCCCCCCGACGTGATTTTTGGGGCCAACGTCCTGACTTTC; d_call: TRBD1; v_call: TRBV19; j_call: TRBJ2-6; clone_size: NA
cdr3_aa: CATSRRRAGGNTIYF; cdr3_nt: TGTGCCACCAGCAGGAGGAGGGCAGGGGGAAACACCATATATTTT; d_call: NA; v_call: TRBV15; j_call: TRBJ1-3; clone_size: NA
cdr3_aa: CASSLGTRSGTETQYF; cdr3_nt: TGTGCCAGCAGCTTAGGGACTAGGAGCGGAACAGAGACCCAGTACTTC; d_call: TRBD2; v_call: TRBV11-2; j_call: TRBJ2-5; clone_size: NA